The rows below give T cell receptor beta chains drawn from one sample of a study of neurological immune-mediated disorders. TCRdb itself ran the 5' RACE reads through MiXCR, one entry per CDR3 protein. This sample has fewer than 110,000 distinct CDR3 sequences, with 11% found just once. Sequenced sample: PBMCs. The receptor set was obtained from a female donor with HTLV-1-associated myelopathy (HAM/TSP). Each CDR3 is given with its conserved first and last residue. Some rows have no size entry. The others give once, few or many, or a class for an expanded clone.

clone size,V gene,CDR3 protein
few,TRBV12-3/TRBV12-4,CASSITVPYEQYF
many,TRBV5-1,CASSLAVRQDSTDTQYF
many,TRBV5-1,CASSRTGGSYEKLFF
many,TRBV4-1,CASSQDGPGFSYEQYF
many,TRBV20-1,CSAREGGGGKNIQYF
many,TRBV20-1,CSARNTGKNYGYTF
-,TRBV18,CASSLEGARGSSYEQYF
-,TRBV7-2,CASSPISGSRANVLTF
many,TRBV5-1,CASSSLPDRGSTGELFF
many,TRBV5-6,CASSPGHSYEQYF
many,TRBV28,CASSSGGLVYEQYF
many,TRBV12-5,CASGLAKSSGTVSSYNEQFF
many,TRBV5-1,CASIRGRGLTDTQYF
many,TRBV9,CASSGGGLAGSEQFF
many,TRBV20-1,CSAPPGRGGLYEQYF
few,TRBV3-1,CASSLPRGAGVPDTQYF
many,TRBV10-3,CAISEGRGLYEQYF
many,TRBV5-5,CASSLGTRELFF
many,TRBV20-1,CSAPRGSGASTDTQYF
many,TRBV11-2,CASSLGPSLQYF
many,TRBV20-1,CSASWAGGNTEAFF
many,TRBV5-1,CASSGGTGSADTQYF
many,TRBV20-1,CSARPGNSNQPQHF
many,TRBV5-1,CASSPLGIGGSTEAFF
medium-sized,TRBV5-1,CASSLSGGPKNIQYF
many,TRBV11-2,CASSLGGGVTDTQYF
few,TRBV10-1,CASSGTSGGAVADTQYF
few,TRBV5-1,CASSLDRVDTQYF
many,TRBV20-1,CSARDPLGADYEQYF
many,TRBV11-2,CASSLDSGGRQYF
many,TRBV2,CASSGASGAQETQYF
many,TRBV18,CASSTRQADTGELFF
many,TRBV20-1,CSASGSQGNEQFF
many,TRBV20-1,CSASDRVVNQPQHF
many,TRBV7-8,CASSLAPRNSYNEQFF
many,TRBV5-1,CASSLSGDLQETQYF